This TCR beta chain is from a study of blood T cell repertoires in COVID-19. Study at large: Samples of COVID-19 (acute and convalescent) were obtained from the United States, Italy and Spain. Sample material is recorded as cDNA or gDNA derived from T cells, B-cell-depleted T cells, or PBMCs.

Methods used by the authors: Nucleated cell counts were estimated from reference gene primer amplification. The data were produced by immunoSEQ multiplex PCR, yet TCRdb's version contains in-frame clones alone and is incomplete. V, J and clone size reflect that table, while D and trimming were determined from the DNA. Among approximately 180,000 clones listed, approximately 90% were seen once. Looked up from germline, CDR1 is SGHAT and CDR2 is FQNNGV. V shed 1 base, J shed 3 bases, and the junction held 9 bases outside the gene matches. The CDR3 loop spans 17 amino acids. Seattle's enrolled individuals joined amid active infection and were then monitored longitudinally.

Sequencing was carried out using peripheral blood. The TCR comes from a woman between 65 and 79 years old with COVID-19, enrolled during active disease. This chain links TRBV11-2 with TRBJ2-7; 10 bases match TRBD2. The CDR3 reads CASSLGWGRTSGYEQYF. In nucleotides, the CDR3 is TGTGCCAGCAGCTTAGGTTGGGGCAGGACTAGCGGCTACGAGCAGTACTTC.